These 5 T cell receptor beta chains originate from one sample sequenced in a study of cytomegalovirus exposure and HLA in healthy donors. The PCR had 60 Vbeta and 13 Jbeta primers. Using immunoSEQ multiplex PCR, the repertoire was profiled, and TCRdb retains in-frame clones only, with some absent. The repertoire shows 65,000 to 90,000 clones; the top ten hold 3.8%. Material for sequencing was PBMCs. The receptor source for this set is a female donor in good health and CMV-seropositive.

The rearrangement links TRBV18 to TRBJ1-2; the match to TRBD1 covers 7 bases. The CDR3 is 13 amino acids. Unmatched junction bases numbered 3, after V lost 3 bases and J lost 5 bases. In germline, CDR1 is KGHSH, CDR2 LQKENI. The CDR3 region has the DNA TGTGCCAGCTCACCGGGGACAGATTATGGCTACACCTTC. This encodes CASSPGTDYGYTF.

CDR3 residues: CASSSTGTGVNEQFF. For the CDR3, the DNA is TGTGCCAGCAGTTCTACCGGGACAGGGGTCAATGAGCAGTTCTTC. The gene calls are TRBV6-5 and TRBJ2-1; 10 nucleotides agree with TRBD1. CDR1 MNHEY and CDR2 SVGAGI come from the germline V gene. The CDR3 is 15 residues long. J was trimmed by 6 bases and V by 4 bases; bases with no gene match: 6.

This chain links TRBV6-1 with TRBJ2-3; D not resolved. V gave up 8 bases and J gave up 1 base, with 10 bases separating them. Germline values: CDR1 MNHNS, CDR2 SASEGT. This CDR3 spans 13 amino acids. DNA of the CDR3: TGTGCCAGCGTAGTGAGAGGCACAGATACGCAGTATTTT. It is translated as CASVVRGTDTQYF.

This CDR3 reads CAYGGTKSQETQYF. The CDR3 nucleotides read TGTGCCTACGGAGGGACTAAGTCCCAAGAGACCCAGTACTTC. The V call is TRBV30, the J call TRBJ2-5; TRBD2 matches at 7 bases. J gave up 1 base and V 7 bases, and 9 bases lay outside the gene matches. The CDR3 extends over 14 amino acids. CDR1 GTSNPN and CDR2 SVGIG come from the germline V gene (reference sequence).

CDR3 protein: CASRVGGLAMNYEQYF. The CDR3 DNA reads as TGTGCCAGCAGAGTTGGAGGACTAGCTATGAACTACGAGCAGTACTTC. The chain uses TRBV28 and TRBJ2-7, with 8 positions matching TRBD2. The CDR3 spans 16 residues. Germline V CDR1 and CDR2: MDHEN, SYDVKM. After removal of 6 bases from V and 3 bases from J, the junction contained 13 bases not matched to a gene.